A selection of T cell receptor beta chains follows, all from one sample in a study of Tregs in tolerant kidney transplant recipients. Assay used: immunoSEQ multiplex PCR; TCRdb lists only in-frame clones, some missing. The sample lists about 240,000 clones, 65% to 85% occurring once. The sample consisted of CD4+ T cells from blood. The receptor set was obtained from a human donor in good health. CDR3s include the opening cysteine and the closing phenylalanine or tryptophan. The order of the fields is V gene, CDR3 protein.

>TRBV27
CASSKTGGYYDTQYF
>TRBV6-5
CASRFSRFTYEQYF
>TRBV6-1
CASSEFVRNEKLFF
>TRBV6-5
CASSYSKNTEAFF
>TRBV11-2
CASSSNEKLFF
>TRBV5-4
CASSNRDYSKQYF
>TRBV6-6
CASSYGLAEVDTQYF
>TRBV2
CAGRGQGVSEQYF
>TRBV30
CASPGLLGEQYF
>TRBV27
CASSPSGTGTIYYGYTF
>TRBV27
CASSPWERENGELFF
>TRBV5-4
CASSLEGEQYF
>TRBV5-5
CASSSLGGGDTQYF
>TRBV19
CASSIGIGDRSPIGYGYTF
>TRBV5-1
CASSLGAGGGQETQYF
>TRBV29-1
CSVRGGLSGANVLTF